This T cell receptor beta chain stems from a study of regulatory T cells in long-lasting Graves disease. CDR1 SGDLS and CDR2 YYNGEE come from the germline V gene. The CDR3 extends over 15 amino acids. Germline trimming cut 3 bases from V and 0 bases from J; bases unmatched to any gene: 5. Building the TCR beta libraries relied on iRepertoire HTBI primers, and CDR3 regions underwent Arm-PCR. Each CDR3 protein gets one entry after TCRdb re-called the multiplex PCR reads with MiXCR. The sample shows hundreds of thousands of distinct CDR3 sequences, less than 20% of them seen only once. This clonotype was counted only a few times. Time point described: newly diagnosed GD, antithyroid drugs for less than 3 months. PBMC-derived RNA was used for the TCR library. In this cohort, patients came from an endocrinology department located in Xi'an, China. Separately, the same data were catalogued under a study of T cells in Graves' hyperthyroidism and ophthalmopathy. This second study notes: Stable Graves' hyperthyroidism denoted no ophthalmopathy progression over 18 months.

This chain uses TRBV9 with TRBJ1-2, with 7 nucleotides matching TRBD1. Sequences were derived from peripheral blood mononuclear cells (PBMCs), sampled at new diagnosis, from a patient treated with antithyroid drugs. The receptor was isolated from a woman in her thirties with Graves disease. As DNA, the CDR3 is TGTGCCAGCAGCGCCCAAGGGGGCTCTAACTATGGCTACACCTTC. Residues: CASSAQGGSNYGYTF.